The clone carrying this TCR beta chain turned up a few times. Antigen unknown. Trimming cost V 2 bases and J 5 bases; bases outside gene matches: 4. The CDR3 covers 16 residues. The germline V gene encodes CDR1 SGHRS and CDR2 YFSETQ. The data originate from a study of T-cell reconstitution after alpha-beta-depleted transplantation in children. Construction of the TCRbeta library involved unique molecular identifiers. TCRdb re-called the PCR reads with MiXCR, one entry per CDR3 protein. The repertoire holds 500,000 to 750,000 distinct CDR3 sequences, with 27% as singletons. Study-level findings and limits: Elevated TCRbeta diversity at day 60 was traced, in some patients, to surviving recipient T cells and thymic progenitors. It was newly produced T cells that mostly accounted for T-cell counts and diversity one year after transplant. After transplant, at about two months, alpha-beta T cells were reportedly derived from several hundred expanded graft clones.

The sample consisted of PBMCs, taken before TCRalphabeta/CD19-depleted stem cell transplant. This chain links TRBV5-1 with TRBJ2-1; 13 bases match TRBD2. The clonotype comes from a boy less than two years old with Wiskott-Aldrich syndrome, due to receive a stem cell transplant. This CDR3 is CASSLRTSGSNNEQFF. CDR3 nucleotide sequence: TGCGCCAGCAGCTTAAGGACTAGCGGGAGCAACAATGAGCAGTTCTTC.